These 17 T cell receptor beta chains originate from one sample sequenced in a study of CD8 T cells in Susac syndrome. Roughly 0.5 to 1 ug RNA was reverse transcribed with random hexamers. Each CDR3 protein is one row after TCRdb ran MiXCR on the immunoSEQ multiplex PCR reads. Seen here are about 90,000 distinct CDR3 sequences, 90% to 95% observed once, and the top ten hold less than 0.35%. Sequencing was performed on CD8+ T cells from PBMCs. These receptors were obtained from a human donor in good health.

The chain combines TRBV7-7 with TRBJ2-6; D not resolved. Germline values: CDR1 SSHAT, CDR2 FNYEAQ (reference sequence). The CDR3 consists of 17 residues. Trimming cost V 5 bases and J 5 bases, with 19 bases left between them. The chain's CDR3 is CASSRGMPQSRANVLTF. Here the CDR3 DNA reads TGTGCCAGCAGCCGTGGCATGCCACAAAGTCGGGCCAACGTCCTGACTTTC.

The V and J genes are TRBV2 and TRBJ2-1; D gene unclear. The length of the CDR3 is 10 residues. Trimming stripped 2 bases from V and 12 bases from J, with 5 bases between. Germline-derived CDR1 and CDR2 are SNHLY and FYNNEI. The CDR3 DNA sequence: TGTGCCAGCAGTGAATTGGGGCAGTTCTTC. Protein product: CASSELGQFF.

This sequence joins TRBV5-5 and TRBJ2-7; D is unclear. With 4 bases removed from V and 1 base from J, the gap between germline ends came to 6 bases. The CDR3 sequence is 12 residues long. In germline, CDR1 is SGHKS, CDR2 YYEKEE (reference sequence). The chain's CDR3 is CASSHRSYEQYF. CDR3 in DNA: TGTGCCAGCAGCCATAGGTCCTACGAGCAGTACTTC.

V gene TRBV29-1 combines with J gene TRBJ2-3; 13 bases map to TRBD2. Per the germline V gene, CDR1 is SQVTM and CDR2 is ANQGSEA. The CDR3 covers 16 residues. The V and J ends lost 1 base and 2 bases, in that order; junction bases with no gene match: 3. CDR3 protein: CSVEGGLAGDTDTQYF. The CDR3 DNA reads TGCAGCGTTGAAGGCGGACTAGCGGGGGACACAGATACGCAGTATTTT.

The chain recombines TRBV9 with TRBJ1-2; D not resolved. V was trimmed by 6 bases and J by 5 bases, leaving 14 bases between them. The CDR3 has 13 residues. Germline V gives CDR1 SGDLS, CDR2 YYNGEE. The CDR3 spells CASKGSGGYGYTF. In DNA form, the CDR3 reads TGTGCCAGCAAAGGCTCCGGAGGGTATGGCTACACCTTC.

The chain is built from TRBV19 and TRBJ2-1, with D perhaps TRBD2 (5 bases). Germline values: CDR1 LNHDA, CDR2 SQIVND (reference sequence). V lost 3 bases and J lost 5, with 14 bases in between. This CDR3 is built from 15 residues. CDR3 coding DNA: TGTGCCAGTAGTATGGTAGCGTTTGGGCACAATGAGCAGTTCTTC. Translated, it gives CASSMVAFGHNEQFF.

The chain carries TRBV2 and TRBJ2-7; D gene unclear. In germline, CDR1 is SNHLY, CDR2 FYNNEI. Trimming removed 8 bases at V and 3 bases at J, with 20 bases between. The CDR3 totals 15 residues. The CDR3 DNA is TGTGCCAGCCAGGCGGTCGACGGGCTTCGCTACGAGCAGTACTTC. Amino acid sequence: CASQAVDGLRYEQYF. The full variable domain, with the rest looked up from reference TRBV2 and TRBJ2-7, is EPEVTQTPSHQVTQMGQEVILRCVPISNHLYFYWYRQILGQKVEFLVSFYNNEISEKSEIFDDQFSVERPDGSNFTLKIRSTKLEDSAMYFCASQAVDGLRYEQYFGPGTRLTVT.

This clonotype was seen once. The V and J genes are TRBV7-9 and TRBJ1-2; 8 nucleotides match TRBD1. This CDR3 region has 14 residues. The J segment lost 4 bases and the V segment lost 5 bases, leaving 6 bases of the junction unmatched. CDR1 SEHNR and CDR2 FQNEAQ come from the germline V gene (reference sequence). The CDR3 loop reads CASSPSGTGYGYTF. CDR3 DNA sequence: TGTGCCAGCAGCCCTAGTGGGACAGGCTATGGCTACACCTTC.

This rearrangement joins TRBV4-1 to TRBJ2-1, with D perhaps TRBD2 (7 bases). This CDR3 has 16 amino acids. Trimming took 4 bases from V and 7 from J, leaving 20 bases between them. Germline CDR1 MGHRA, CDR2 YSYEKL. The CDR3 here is CASSPSTVGGANEQFF. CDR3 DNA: TGCGCCAGCAGCCCCTCGACGGTGGGGGGGGCGAATGAGCAGTTCTTC.

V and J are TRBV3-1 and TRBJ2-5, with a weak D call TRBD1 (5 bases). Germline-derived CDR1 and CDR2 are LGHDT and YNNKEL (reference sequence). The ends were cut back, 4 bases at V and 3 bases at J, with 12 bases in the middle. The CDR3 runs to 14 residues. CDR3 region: CASSLRTPEETQYF. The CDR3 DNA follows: TGTGCCAGCAGCCTCCGGACACCAGAAGAGACCCAGTACTTC.

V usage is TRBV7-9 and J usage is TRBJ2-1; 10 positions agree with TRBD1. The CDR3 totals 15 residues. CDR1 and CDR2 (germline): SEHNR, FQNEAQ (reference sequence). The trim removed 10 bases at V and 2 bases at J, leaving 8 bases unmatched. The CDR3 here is CATRTGGAAYNEQFF. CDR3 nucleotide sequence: TGTGCCACCCGGACAGGGGGAGCGGCCTACAATGAGCAGTTCTTC.

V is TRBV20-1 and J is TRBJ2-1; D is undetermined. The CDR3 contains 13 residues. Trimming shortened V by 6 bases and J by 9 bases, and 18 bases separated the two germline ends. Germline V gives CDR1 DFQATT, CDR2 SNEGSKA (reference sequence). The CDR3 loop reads CSATGPFDGEQFF. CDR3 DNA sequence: TGCAGTGCCACTGGACCGTTTGATGGTGAGCAGTTCTTC.

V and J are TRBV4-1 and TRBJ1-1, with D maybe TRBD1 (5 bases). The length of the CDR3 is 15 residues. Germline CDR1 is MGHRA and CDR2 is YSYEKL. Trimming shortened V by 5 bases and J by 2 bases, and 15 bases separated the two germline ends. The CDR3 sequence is CASSAKGGGNTEAFF. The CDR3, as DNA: TGCGCCAGCAGCGCAAAAGGCGGGGGTAACACTGAAGCTTTCTTT.

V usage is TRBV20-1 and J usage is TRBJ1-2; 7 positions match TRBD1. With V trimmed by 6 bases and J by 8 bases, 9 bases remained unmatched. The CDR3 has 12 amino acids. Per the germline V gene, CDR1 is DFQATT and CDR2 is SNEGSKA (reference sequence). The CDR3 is CSARQGQYGYTF. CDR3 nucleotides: TGCAGTGCCCGACAGGGTCAATACGGCTACACCTTC.

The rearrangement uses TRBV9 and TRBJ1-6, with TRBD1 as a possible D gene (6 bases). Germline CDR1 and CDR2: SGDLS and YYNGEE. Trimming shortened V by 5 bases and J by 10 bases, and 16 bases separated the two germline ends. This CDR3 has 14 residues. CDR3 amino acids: CASSLGGLESPLHF. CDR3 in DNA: TGTGCCAGCAGTCTGGGGGGCTTAGAATCACCCCTCCACTTT.

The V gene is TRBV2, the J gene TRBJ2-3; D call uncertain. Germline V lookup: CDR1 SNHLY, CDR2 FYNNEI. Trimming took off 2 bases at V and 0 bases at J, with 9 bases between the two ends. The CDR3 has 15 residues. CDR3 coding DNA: TGTGCCAGCAGTGAATCCCGGCTAAGCACAGATACGCAGTATTTT. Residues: CASSESRLSTDTQYF.

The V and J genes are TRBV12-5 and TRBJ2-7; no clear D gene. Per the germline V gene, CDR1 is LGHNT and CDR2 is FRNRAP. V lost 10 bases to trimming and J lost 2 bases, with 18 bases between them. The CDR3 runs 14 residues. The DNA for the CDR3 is TGTGCTATTTCTAGTGGGCAAAATCCCTACGAGCAGTACTTC. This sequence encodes CAISSGQNPYEQYF.